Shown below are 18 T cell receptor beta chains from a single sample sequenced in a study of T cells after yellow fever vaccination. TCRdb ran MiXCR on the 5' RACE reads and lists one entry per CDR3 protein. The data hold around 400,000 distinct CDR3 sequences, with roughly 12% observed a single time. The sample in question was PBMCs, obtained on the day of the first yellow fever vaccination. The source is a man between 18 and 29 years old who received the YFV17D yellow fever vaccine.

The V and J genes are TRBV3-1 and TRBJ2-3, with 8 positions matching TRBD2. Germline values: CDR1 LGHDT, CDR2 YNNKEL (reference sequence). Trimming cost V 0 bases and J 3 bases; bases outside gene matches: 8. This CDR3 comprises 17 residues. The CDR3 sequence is CASSQEQLAVLTDTQYF. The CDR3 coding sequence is TGTGCCAGCAGCCAAGAACAACTAGCGGTGTTGACAGATACGCAGTATTTT.

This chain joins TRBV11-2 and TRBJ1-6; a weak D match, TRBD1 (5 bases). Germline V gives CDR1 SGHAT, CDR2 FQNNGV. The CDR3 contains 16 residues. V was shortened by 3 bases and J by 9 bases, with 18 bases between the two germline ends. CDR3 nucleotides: TGTGCCAGCAGCTTTTGGGACCGATCGGGAGCTTCACCCCTCCACTTT. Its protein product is CASSFWDRSGASPLHF.

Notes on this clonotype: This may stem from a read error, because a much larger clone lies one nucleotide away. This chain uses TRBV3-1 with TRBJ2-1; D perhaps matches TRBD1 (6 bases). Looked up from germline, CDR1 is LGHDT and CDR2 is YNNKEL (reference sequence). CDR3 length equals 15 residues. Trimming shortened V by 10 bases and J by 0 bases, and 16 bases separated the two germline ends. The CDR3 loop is CATGRGAGSYNEQFF. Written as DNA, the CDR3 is TGTGCCACCGGCAGGGGAGCCGGCTCCTACAATGAGCAGTTCTTC.

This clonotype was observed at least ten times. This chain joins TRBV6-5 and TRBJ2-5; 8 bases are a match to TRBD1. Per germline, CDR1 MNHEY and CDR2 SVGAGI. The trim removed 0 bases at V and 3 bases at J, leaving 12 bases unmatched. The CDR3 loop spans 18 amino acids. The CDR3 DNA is TGTGCCAGCAGTTACTCGAGTCAGGGGGCTGGGATGAAAGAGACCCAGTACTTC. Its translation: CASSYSSQGAGMKETQYF.

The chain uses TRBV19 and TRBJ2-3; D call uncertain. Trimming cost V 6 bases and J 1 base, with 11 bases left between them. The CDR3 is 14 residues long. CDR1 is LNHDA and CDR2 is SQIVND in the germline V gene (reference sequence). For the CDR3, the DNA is TGTGCCAGTAGCACCCCCGCGCGCACAGATACGCAGTATTTT. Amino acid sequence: CASSTPARTDTQYF.

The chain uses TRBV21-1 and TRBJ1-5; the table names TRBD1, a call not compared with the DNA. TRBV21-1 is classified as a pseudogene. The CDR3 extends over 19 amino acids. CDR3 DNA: TGTGCCAGCAGCTTGAGGACTCCCGGACAGGGCGTCGGCAATCAGCCCCAGCATTTT. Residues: CASSLRTPGQGVGNQPQHF.

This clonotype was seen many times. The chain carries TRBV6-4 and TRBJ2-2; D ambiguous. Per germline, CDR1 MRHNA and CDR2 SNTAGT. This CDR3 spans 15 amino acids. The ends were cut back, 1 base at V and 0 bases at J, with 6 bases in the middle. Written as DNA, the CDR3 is TGTGCCAGCAGTGACTTATCAGCGAACACCGGGGAGCTGTTTTTT. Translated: CASSDLSANTGELFF.

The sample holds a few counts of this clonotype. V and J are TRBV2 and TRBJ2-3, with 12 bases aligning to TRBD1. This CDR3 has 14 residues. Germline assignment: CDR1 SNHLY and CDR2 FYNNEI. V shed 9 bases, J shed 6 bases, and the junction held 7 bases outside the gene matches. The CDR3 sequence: CARAGTGGPDTQYF. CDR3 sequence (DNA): TGTGCCAGAGCCGGGACAGGGGGCCCGGATACGCAGTATTTT.

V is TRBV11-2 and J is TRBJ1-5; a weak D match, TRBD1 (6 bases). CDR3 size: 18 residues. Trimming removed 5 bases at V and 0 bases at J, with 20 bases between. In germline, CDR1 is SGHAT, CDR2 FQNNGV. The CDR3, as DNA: TGTGCCAGCAGCCCAGGAGGTTTGGGGGGCCTTAGCAATCAGCCCCAGCATTTT. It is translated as CASSPGGLGGLSNQPQHF.

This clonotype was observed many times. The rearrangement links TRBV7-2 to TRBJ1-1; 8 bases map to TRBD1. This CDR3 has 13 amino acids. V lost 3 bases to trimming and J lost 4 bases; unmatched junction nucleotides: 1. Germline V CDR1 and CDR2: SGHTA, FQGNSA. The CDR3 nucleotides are TGTGCCAGCAGCTTGGACAGGGTCACTGAAGCTTTCTTT. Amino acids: CASSLDRVTEAFF. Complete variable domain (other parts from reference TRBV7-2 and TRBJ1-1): GAGVSQSPSNKVTEKGKDVELRCDPISGHTALYWYRQSLGQGLEFLIYFQGNSAPDKSGLPSDRFSAERTGGSVSTLTIQRTQQEDSAVYLCASSLDRVTEAFFGQGTRLTVV.

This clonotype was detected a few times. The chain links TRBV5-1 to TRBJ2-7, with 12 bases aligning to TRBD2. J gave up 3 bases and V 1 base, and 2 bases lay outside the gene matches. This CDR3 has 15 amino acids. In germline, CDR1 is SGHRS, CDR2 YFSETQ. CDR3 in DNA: TGCGCCAGCAGCTTGACTAGCGGGGGGAACTACGAGCAGTACTTC. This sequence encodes CASSLTSGGNYEQYF. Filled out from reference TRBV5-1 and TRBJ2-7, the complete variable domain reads KAGVTQTPRYLIKTRGQQVTLSCSPISGHRSVSWYQQTPGQGLQFLFEYFSETQRNKGNFPGRFSGRQFSNSRSEMNVSTLELGDSALYLCASSLTSGGNYEQYFGPGTRLTVT.

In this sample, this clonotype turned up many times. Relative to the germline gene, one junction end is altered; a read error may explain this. CDR3 amino acids: CASSLGQGPQETQYF. For the CDR3, the DNA is TGTGCCAGCAGCCTCGGACAGGGGCCCCAAGAGACCCAGTACTTC. This chain connects TRBV5-1 to TRBJ2-5, with TRBD1 matching 9 bases. The CDR3 consists of 15 residues. CDR1 and CDR2 from the germline V gene are SGHRS and YFSETQ.

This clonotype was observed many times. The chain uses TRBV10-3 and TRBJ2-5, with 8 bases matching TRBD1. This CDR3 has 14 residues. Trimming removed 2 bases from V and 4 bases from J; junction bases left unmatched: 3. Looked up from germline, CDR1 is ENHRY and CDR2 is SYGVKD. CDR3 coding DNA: TGTGCCATCAGTGAGGACAGGGGTATAGAGACCCAGTACTTC. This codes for CAISEDRGIETQYF.

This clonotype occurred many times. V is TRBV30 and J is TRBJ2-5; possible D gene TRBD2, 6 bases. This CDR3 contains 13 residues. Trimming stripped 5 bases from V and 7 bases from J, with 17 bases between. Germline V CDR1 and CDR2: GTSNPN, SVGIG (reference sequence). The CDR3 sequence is CAWGDSHPGTQYF. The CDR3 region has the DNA TGTGCCTGGGGGGACTCCCACCCGGGGACCCAGTACTTC. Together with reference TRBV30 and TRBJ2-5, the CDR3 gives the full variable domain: SQTIHQWPATLVQPVGSPLSLECTVEGTSNPNLYWYRQAAGRGLQLLFYSVGIGQISSEVPQNLSASRPQDRQFILSSKKLLLSDSGFYLCAWGDSHPGTQYFGPGTRLLVL.

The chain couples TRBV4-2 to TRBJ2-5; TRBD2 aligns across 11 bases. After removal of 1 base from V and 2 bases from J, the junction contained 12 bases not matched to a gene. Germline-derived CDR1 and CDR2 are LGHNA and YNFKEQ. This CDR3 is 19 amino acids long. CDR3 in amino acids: CASSQVASGGWGGQETQYF. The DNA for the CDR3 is TGTGCCAGCAGCCAAGTGGCTAGCGGGGGGTGGGGGGGTCAAGAGACCCAGTACTTC.

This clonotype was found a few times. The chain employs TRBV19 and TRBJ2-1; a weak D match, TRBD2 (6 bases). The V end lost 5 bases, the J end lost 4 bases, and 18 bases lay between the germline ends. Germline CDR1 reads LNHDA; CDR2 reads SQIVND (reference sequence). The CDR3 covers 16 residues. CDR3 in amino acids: CASSPTGMGGYNEQFF. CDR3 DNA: TGTGCCAGTAGTCCCACCGGGATGGGGGGTTACAATGAGCAGTTCTTC.

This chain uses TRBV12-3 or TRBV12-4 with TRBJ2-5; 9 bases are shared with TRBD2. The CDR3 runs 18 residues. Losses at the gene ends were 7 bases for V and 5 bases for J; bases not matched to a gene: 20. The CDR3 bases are TGTGCCAGCACCGTAGGTTTAGGGCTAGCGGGGTTCCGGGAGACCCAGTACTTC. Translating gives CASTVGLGLAGFRETQYF.

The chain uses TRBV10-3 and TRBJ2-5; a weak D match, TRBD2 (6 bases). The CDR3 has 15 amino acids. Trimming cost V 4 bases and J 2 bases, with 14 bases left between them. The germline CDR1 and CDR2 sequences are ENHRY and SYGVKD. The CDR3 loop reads CAISAAGTLQETQYF. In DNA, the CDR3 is TGTGCCATCAGTGCCGCGGGGACGTTACAAGAGACCCAGTACTTC.